These 20 T cell receptor beta chains were sequenced from one sample in a study of CD39 and CD103 CD8 tumor-infiltrating T cells (dated by TCRdb to 2017 to 2018). Library construction relied on the immunoSEQ multiplex PCR assay. The table was pulled from immuneACCESS by TCRdb, which kept in-frame rearrangements only. Such tables lose some clones; where checked, under half of the loss comes from unresolved V genes, and the rest has no known cause. The sample data list roughly 600 clones, and less than 75% of these were observed just once. The top ten clonotypes cover 30% of the sample. The sample consisted of CD39- CD103+ CD8+ T cells sorted from the tumor. The cell subset or site label here, explained by the study, means: CD103+CD39- single-positive CD45RA- CD8 T cells. These receptors all come from a human donor with ovarian cancer.

This clone was seen a few times. CDR3 sequence: CASSNLQGRPTF. As DNA, the CDR3 is TGTGCCAGCAGCAACCTACAGGGCCGTCCCACCTTC. The chain joins TRBV7-9 to TRBJ1-2; possibly TRBD1 for D (6 bases). V was shortened by 5 bases and J by 13 bases, with 17 bases between the two germline ends. Germline lookup yields CDR1 SEHNR and CDR2 FQNEAQ (reference sequence). The CDR3 is 12 amino acids. The whole variable domain, filled in from reference TRBV7-9 and TRBJ1-2, reads DTGVSQNPRHKITKRGQNVTFRCDPISEHNRLYWYRQTLGQGPEFLTYFQNEAQLEKSRLLSDRFSAERPKGSFSTLEIQRTEQGDSAMYLCASSNLQGRPTFGSGTRLTVV.

V usage is TRBV29-1 and J usage is TRBJ2-1; 9 bases are shared with TRBD1. Losses at the gene ends were 3 bases for V and 3 bases for J; bases not matched to a gene: 9. Looked up from germline, CDR1 is SQVTM and CDR2 is ANQGSEA. There are 16 residues in the CDR3. The CDR3 nucleotides read TGCAGCGTTGAGGGTTGGACAGGGGCCCACTACAATGAGCAGTTCTTC. Translated, it gives CSVEGWTGAHYNEQFF.

The V call is TRBV4-1, the J call TRBJ2-1, with 12 bases aligning to TRBD2. The J segment lost 7 bases and the V segment lost 7 bases, leaving 8 bases of the junction unmatched. CDR1 MGHRA and CDR2 YSYEKL come from the germline V gene. There are 15 residues in the CDR3. CDR3 sequence reads: CASKSSGGAGNEQFF. For the CDR3, the DNA is TGCGCCAGCAAATCTAGCGGGGGGGCCGGGAATGAGCAGTTCTTC.

This clone was recorded once. The chain carries TRBV7-9 and TRBJ1-1, with no clear D. CDR3 size: 14 residues. Germline V CDR1 and CDR2: SEHNR, FQNEAQ (reference sequence). V lost 7 bases to trimming and J lost 2 bases, with 14 bases between them. CDR3 in DNA: TGTGCCAGCACCCCCTATGAGGTTAACACTGAAGCTTTCTTT. This gives the protein CASTPYEVNTEAFF.

V and J are TRBV7-9 and TRBJ2-5, with 11 bases aligning to TRBD2. V was pared by 6 bases and J by 4 bases, with 4 bases of the junction left unmatched. The CDR3 is 14 amino acids. Germline loops: CDR1 SEHNR, CDR2 FQNEAQ (reference sequence). In nucleotides, the CDR3 is TGTGCCAGCAGTATAGCGGGGGGGCGAGAGACCCAGTACTTC. Translation: CASSIAGGRETQYF.

This clone was counted a few times. J is TRBJ1-1 and V is TRBV9; no firm D call. Trimming took 8 bases from V and 1 from J, leaving 15 bases between them. The CDR3 consists of 14 residues. CDR1 is SGDLS, CDR2 YYNGEE, per germline. This CDR3 is CASGKSAENTEAFF. CDR3 sequence (DNA): TGTGCCAGTGGTAAATCGGCCGAGAACACTGAAGCTTTCTTT.

The chain links TRBV5-4 to TRBJ1-2, with 10 bases aligning to TRBD1. This CDR3 spans 16 amino acids. V shed 0 bases and J 4 bases; nucleotides not matched to a gene: 6. Germline-derived CDR1 and CDR2 are SGHNT and YYREEE (reference sequence). CDR3 coding DNA: TGTGCCAGCAGCTTGGGGGACAGGGGCGTAATCTATGGCTACACCTTC. The encoded protein is CASSLGDRGVIYGYTF.

As concerns this clone: The junction does not match germline at one end; this may be a read error. The V gene is TRBV5-4, the J gene TRBJ2-7; 8 nucleotides line up with TRBD2. The CDR3 is 14 residues long. Germline V gene data show CDR1 as SGHNT and CDR2 as YYREEE (reference sequence). CDR3 coding DNA: TGTGCCAGAAGCTTAACTAGCGGATTCTACGAGCAGTACTTC. It is translated as CARSLTSGFYEQYF.

This clone has a handful of counts. The chain employs TRBV5-4 and TRBJ1-2; 10 bases map to TRBD1. This CDR3 is built from 14 residues. J was trimmed by 8 bases and V by 4 bases; bases with no gene match: 8. Germline values: CDR1 SGHNT, CDR2 YYREEE (reference sequence). CDR3 region: CASSQDRDRGGYTF. For the CDR3, the DNA is TGTGCCAGCAGCCAAGATCGGGACAGGGGAGGCTACACCTTC.

The V call is TRBV6-6, the J call TRBJ1-4; D is undetermined. Germline loops: CDR1 MNHNY, CDR2 SVGAGI (reference sequence). CDR3 length: 14 amino acids. V was cut by 6 bases and J by 4 bases, with 12 bases left in between. The CDR3 protein is CASSPAGNNEKLFF. The CDR3, as DNA: TGTGCCAGCAGCCCCGCGGGAAATAATGAAAAACTGTTTTTT.

The rearrangement uses TRBV7-3 and TRBJ2-3, with 10 bases that match TRBD2. The V gene end was trimmed by 0 bases and the J gene end by 6 bases; junction bases not matched to a gene: 6. This CDR3 comprises 16 residues. Looked up from germline, CDR1 is SGHTA and CDR2 is FQGTGA. The CDR3 nucleotides read TGTGCCAGCAGCTTAACTAGCGGGGGGCCGGCGGATACGCAGTATTTT. Amino acids: CASSLTSGGPADTQYF.

The sample holds one count of this clone. The chain recombines TRBV4-1 with TRBJ2-1; D is uncertain. CDR1 and CDR2 from the germline V gene are MGHRA and YSYEKL. This CDR3 contains 11 residues. Trimming took off 1 base at V and 8 bases at J, with 3 bases between the two ends. The CDR3 coding sequence is TGCGCCAGCAGCCAAGGGTATGAGCAGTTCTTC. This sequence encodes CASSQGYEQFF.

This CDR3 is CASSPQGPSRGEQYF. As DNA, the CDR3 is TGTGCCAGCAGCCCACAGGGCCCCTCGCGGGGCGAGCAGTACTTC. V is TRBV7-8 and J is TRBJ2-7; either TRBD1 or TRBD2 may supply D (6 bases each). Germline V lookup: CDR1 SGHVS, CDR2 FQNEAQ. The CDR3 loop spans 15 amino acids. The ends were cut back, 5 bases at V and 6 bases at J, with 20 bases in the middle.

This chain uses TRBV19 with TRBJ2-1; D remains unclear. Trimming took 6 bases from V and 0 from J, leaving 15 bases between them. The CDR3 runs to 16 residues. The germline V gene encodes CDR1 LNHDA and CDR2 SQIVND (reference sequence). In DNA, the CDR3 is TGTGCCAGTAGCCCGGAATGGGGAAGCTCCTACAATGAGCAGTTCTTC. Protein: CASSPEWGSSYNEQFF.

The chain is built from TRBV6-1 and TRBJ2-1; possibly TRBD2 for D (5 bases). This CDR3 contains 14 residues. Germline CDR1 and CDR2: MNHNS and SASEGT. V gave up 2 bases and J gave up 3 bases, with 8 bases separating them. The CDR3 bases are TGTGCCAGCAGTGAATTCGGACTCTACAATGAGCAGTTCTTC. Its protein product is CASSEFGLYNEQFF.

The V call is TRBV7-6, the J call TRBJ2-7; D is perhaps TRBD2 (5 bases). The germline V gene encodes CDR1 SGHVS and CDR2 FNYEAQ. The CDR3 loop spans 15 amino acids. Trimming took 5 bases from V and 1 from J, leaving 15 bases between them. The CDR3 protein is CASSTRGSSSYEQYF. The CDR3 DNA reads as TGTGCCAGCAGCACTCGAGGGAGTTCATCCTACGAGCAGTACTTC.

The J gene is TRBJ1-4, the V gene TRBV4-3; D is undetermined. The CDR3 has 15 residues. Between the trimmed V and J ends, which lost 0 bases and 3 bases, there was a span of 8 bases. Germline V gene sequence: CDR1 LGHNA, CDR2 YSLEER. The CDR3 loop reads CASSQEGRPNEKLFF. The CDR3 DNA is TGCGCCAGCAGCCAAGAGGGCAGACCTAATGAAAAACTGTTTTTT.

The chain recombines TRBV5-6 with TRBJ2-7; unclear D gene. The ends were cut back, 4 bases at V and 1 base at J, with 3 bases in the middle. The CDR3 consists of 11 residues. Germline V gene lookup returns CDR1 SGHDT and CDR2 YYEEEE. CDR3 protein: CASSVSYEQYF. CDR3 DNA: TGTGCCAGCAGCGTATCCTACGAGCAGTACTTC.

The chain links TRBV29-1 to TRBJ1-3; no clear D gene. V was trimmed by 7 bases and J by 0 bases, leaving 16 bases between them. Germline V gene data show CDR1 as SQVTM and CDR2 as ANQGSEA. CDR3 length: 15 amino acids. CDR3 sequence (DNA): TGCAGCGCCTATGACGGAGTTAGCTCTGGAAACACCATATATTTT. This translates into CSAYDGVSSGNTIYF. The entire variable domain, with the rest obtained from reference TRBV29-1 and TRBJ1-3, is as follows: SAVISQKPSRDICQRGTSLTIQCQVDSQVTMMFWYRQQPGQSLTLIATANQGSEATYESGFVIDKFPISRPNLTFSTLTVSNMSPEDSSIYLCSAYDGVSSGNTIYFGEGSWLTVV.

J is TRBJ1-1 and V is TRBV30; D unclear. Trimming took off 5 bases at V and 1 base at J, with 20 bases between the two ends. Germline loops: CDR1 GTSNPN, CDR2 SVGIG (reference sequence). The CDR3 runs 16 residues. CDR3: CAWGGLLGKENTEAFF. CDR3 DNA: TGTGCCTGGGGAGGCCTTTTAGGGAAGGAGAACACTGAAGCTTTCTTT.